Listed below are T cell receptor beta chains from one sample, sequenced in a study of control samples from healthy donors and cancer patients. The table came from immunoSEQ multiplex PCR; TCRdb's copy has only in-frame clones and leaves some out. The sample contains about 90,000 clones, 90% of which appear only once. Sequencing was done on a sample of blood. The origin of the receptors is a woman between 18 and 30 years old in good health. The CDR3 runs from the conserved cysteine through the conserved F or W. The order of the fields is V gene, clone size, J gene, D gene, CDR3 DNA, CDR3 protein. A D gene is named only where the DNA matches it firmly. Clone size is stated in some rows and not others, as once, few, many or a class when expanded.

>TRBV4-1|NA|TRBJ2-1|NA
TGCGCCAGCAGCCCCGCACCGGGGTCCAATGAGCAGTTCTTC
CASSPAPGSNEQFF
>TRBV5-5|NA|TRBJ2-1|NA
TGTGCCAGCAGCTTGGCAGGAAGCAATGAGCAGTTCTTC
CASSLAGSNEQFF
>TRBV2|few|TRBJ2-3|TRBD2
TGTGCCAGCAGAGCGGGGGGGCGGACAGATACGCAGTATTTT
CASRAGGRTDTQYF
>TRBV6-1|NA|TRBJ1-3|TRBD1
TGTGCCAGCAGTGCTACATGGACAGGCTCTGGAAACACCATATATTTT
CASSATWTGSGNTIYF
>TRBV27|NA|TRBJ1-2|TRBD1
TGTGCCAGCAGACTCCGGGACAGGGCCCTTCATGGCTACACCTTC
CASRLRDRALHGYTF
>TRBV23-1|NA|TRBJ1-2|NA
TGCGCCAGCGGCGGGGGCCCCACCTATGGCTACACCTTC
CASGGGPTYGYTF
>TRBV3-1/TRBV3-2|NA|TRBJ1-1|NA
TGTGCCAGCAGCCAAGATTACCGGGATACTGAAGCTTTCTTT
CASSQDYRDTEAFF
>TRBV4-1|NA|TRBJ1-2|NA
TGCGCCAGCAGCCAAGAGGGAGGGTTGGGGAACTATGGCTACACCTTC
CASSQEGGLGNYGYTF
>TRBV6-6|once|TRBJ2-7|TRBD1
TGTGCCAGCAGTCAGCTTCACAGGGGGGTTAGCTCCTACGAGCAGTACTTC
CASSQLHRGVSSYEQYF
>TRBV27|NA|TRBJ1-1|NA
TGTGCCAGCAGAGCCCGGATGAACACTGAAGCTTTCTTT
CASRARMNTEAFF
>TRBV6-1|once|TRBJ2-5|NA
TGTGCCAGCAGTGAACAGCCTGAGGAAGAGACCCAGTACTTC
CASSEQPEEETQYF
>TRBV11-3|NA|TRBJ2-5|TRBD1
TGTGCCAGCAGCTCCCTAGGACAGGTCAGGGAGACCCAGTACTTC
CASSSLGQVRETQYF
>TRBV11-2|NA|TRBJ2-7|NA
TGTGCCAGCAGTTTCACACTCGAGCAGTACTTC
CASSFTLEQYF
>TRBV19|NA|TRBJ1-5|NA
TGTGCCAGTAGCTCCTCCGGGGGGCAGGTCAATCAGCCCCAGCATTTT
CASSSSGGQVNQPQHF
>TRBV7-3|NA|TRBJ1-2|TRBD1
TGTGCCAGCAGCTTAACATCTGGGACAGGCCTCACCTTC
CASSLTSGTGLTF
>TRBV2|NA|TRBJ2-3|NA
TGTGCCAGCAGTGATAACAGGGAGGACACAGATACGCAGTATTTT
CASSDNREDTDTQYF
>TRBV10-3|NA|TRBJ1-2|NA
TGTGCCATCAGTGAGTCGGGGAATAACTATGGCTACACCTTC
CAISESGNNYGYTF
>TRBV10-3|NA|TRBJ1-1|NA
TGTGCCATCAGTGTATCTTTCGGGGCTAGGGGAGAGAACACTGAAGCTTTCTTT
CAISVSFGARGENTEAFF
>TRBV29-1|NA|TRBJ1-1|TRBD1
TGCAGCGTTAGGGACAGGGTGGACACTGAAGCTTTCTTT
CSVRDRVDTEAFF
>TRBV27|NA|TRBJ1-5|NA
TGTGCCGCAGAGAAGGGGGTAAAGCAGCCCCAGCATTTT
CAAEKGVKQPQHF
>TRBV7-9|NA|TRBJ1-4|NA
TGTGCCAGCAGCCAAGTTTTGGCTAATGAAAAACTGTTTTTT
CASSQVLANEKLFF
>TRBV9|NA|TRBJ2-2|NA
TGTGCCAGCAGCGTAGCGGGGAATACGGGGGAGCTGTTTTTT
CASSVAGNTGELFF
>TRBV29-1|NA|TRBJ1-3|TRBD1
TGCAGCGTTGAGAGTCAGGGGGGGAACACCATATATTTT
CSVESQGGNTIYF
>TRBV18|NA|TRBJ1-4|NA
TGTGCCAGCTCACCGAAGCTTGCAACTAATGAAAAACTGTTTTTT
CASSPKLATNEKLFF
>TRBV10-1|NA|TRBJ2-3|TRBD2
TGCGCCAGCAGTGACCCCGGACTAGCGGGGGGTGGAGATACGCAGTATTTT
CASSDPGLAGGGDTQYF
>TRBV7-3|NA|TRBJ1-2|TRBD1
TGTGCCAGCAGCCCCGGGACAGGGGGCGTTGGCTACACCTTC
CASSPGTGGVGYTF
>TRBV5-1|NA|TRBJ2-2|NA
TGCGCCAGCAGCTCAGGGGCACTAGGTGCCGGGGAGCTGTTTTTT
CASSSGALGAGELFF
>TRBV28|NA|TRBJ1-1|NA
TGTGCCAGCAGTGAAGGGAACACTGAAGCTTTCTTT
CASSEGNTEAFF
>TRBV11-3|NA|TRBJ1-1|TRBD1
TGTGCCAGCAGCTTAGAGGCAGGGGGCGAGGCTTTCTTT
CASSLEAGGEAFF
>TRBV7-9|NA|TRBJ1-3|NA
TGTGCCAGCAGCGGAGGTAGCTCTGGAAACACCATATATTTT
CASSGGSSGNTIYF
>TRBV7-9|NA|TRBJ1-1|NA
TGTGCCAGCAGCGCCCAGGCGCTCTTGAACACTGAAGCTTTCTTT
CASSAQALLNTEAFF
>TRBV29-1|NA|TRBJ2-7|TRBD2
TGCAGCGCTACTAGCGGGGGGGCCTCCGAGCAGTACTTC
CSATSGGASEQYF
>TRBV24-1|NA|TRBJ2-5|TRBD2
TGTGCCACCAGTGAAAGGACTAGCGGGGTTAGTGGGACCCAGTACTTC
CATSERTSGVSGTQYF
>TRBV24-1|NA|TRBJ1-1|NA
TGTGCCACCAGTGGGGGGGGGCAGGACACTGAAGCTTTCTTT
CATSGGGQDTEAFF
>TRBV7-9|NA|TRBJ2-7|TRBD1
TGTGCCAGCAGCTTAGGACAGGGGGGCTACGAGCAGTACTTC
CASSLGQGGYEQYF
>TRBV27|NA|TRBJ1-1|NA
TGTGCCAGCAGTTCCCAGGTTACAGTGAACACTGAAGCTTTCTTT
CASSSQVTVNTEAFF
>TRBV10-2|NA|TRBJ1-1|NA
TGCGCCAGCAGCTGGGGGGGTACTGAAGCTTTCTTT
CASSWGGTEAFF
>TRBV6-6|NA|TRBJ1-1|NA
TGTGCCAGCAGTCACCGTGGGGACACTGAAGCTTTCTTT
CASSHRGDTEAFF
>TRBV4-1|once|TRBJ1-1|TRBD1
TGCGCCAGCAGCCAAGGCACAGGGGTGGTCACTGAAGCTTTCTTT
CASSQGTGVVTEAFF
>TRBV11-2|NA|TRBJ2-7|TRBD2
TGTGCCAGCAGCTCCAGACGGGGGGTTCGCTCCTACGAGCAGTACTTC
CASSSRRGVRSYEQYF
>TRBV7-2|NA|TRBJ1-1|TRBD1
TGTGCCAGCAGCTTCACCGGGACAGGGTGGACTGAAGCTTTCTTT
CASSFTGTGWTEAFF
>TRBV5-1|NA|TRBJ2-7|NA
TGCGCCAGCAGCTTGGAGGGCGGGCAGGGGCGAGAGCAGTACTTC
CASSLEGGQGREQYF
>TRBV2|NA|TRBJ1-3|NA
TGTGCCAGCAGCCAACGGGGAGGGGAAACCTCTGGAAACACCATATATTTT
CASSQRGGETSGNTIYF
>TRBV19|NA|TRBJ2-7|NA
TGTGCCAGTAGTAGCTACCGGGACCTCGGGTCCTACGAGCAGTACTTC
CASSSYRDLGSYEQYF
>TRBV6-5|NA|TRBJ1-1|NA
TGTGCCAGCAGGACGTCCCACGTTTCCTTAGCTTTCTTT
CASRTSHVSLAFF
>TRBV19|NA|TRBJ1-1|TRBD1
TGTGCCAGTACTACAGGGGGGAACACTGAAGCTTTCTTT
CASTTGGNTEAFF
>TRBV5-4|NA|TRBJ2-3|NA
TGTGCCAGCAGTTCGGCTAAGGTTCATGGACTTTACACAGATACGCAGTATTTT
CASSSAKVHGLYTDTQYF
>TRBV5-5|NA|TRBJ2-7|NA
TGTGCCAGCAGCTTGGAGGGACCCTGGGGGGAGCAGTACTTC
CASSLEGPWGEQYF
>TRBV7-2|NA|TRBJ2-1|TRBD1
TGTGCCAGCAGCTGGGACAGGGTCTACAATGAGCAGTTCTTC
CASSWDRVYNEQFF
>TRBV20-1|NA|TRBJ1-5|NA
TGCAGTGCTAGATTTCAAGCAGGGCACAGGTTT
CSARFQAGHRF
>TRBV7-8|NA|TRBJ2-7|TRBD1
TGTGCCAGCAGCTTACAGTTCCAGACAGGGACCCACGAGCAGTACTTC
CASSLQFQTGTHEQYF